These 7 T cell receptor beta chains were sequenced from one sample in a study of technical replicates of blood from a handful of donors. TCRdb's table, derived via immunoSEQ multiplex PCR, lists solely in-frame clones and lacks some. The sample has 55,000 to 80,000 clones, over 85% seen once. Input material: PBMCs. The receptors originated from a human donor in good health. Some clones in this sample may be carry-over from other donors' samples.

This clone came up once. The chain combines TRBV4-3 with TRBJ1-5; D is undetermined. Trimming removed 1 base from V and 3 bases from J, with 10 bases in between. CDR3 length equals 15 residues. Germline CDR1 is LGHNA and CDR2 is YSLEER. DNA for the CDR3: TGCGCCAGCAGCCAAGGGAGCGGTAACAATCAGCCCCAGCATTTT. Amino acid sequence: CASSQGSGNNQPQHF.

The chain employs TRBV6-6 and TRBJ1-1; possibly TRBD1 for D (5 bases). Germline values: CDR1 MNHNY, CDR2 SVGAGI (reference sequence). The CDR3 contains 14 residues. V dropped 4 bases and J dropped 4 bases, with 13 bases sitting between them. The CDR3 nucleotides are TGTGCCAGCAGTTTGTCTCACGGGGGCACTGAAGCTTTCTTT. Translating it yields CASSLSHGGTEAFF.

The chain is built from TRBV7-6 and TRBJ2-5, with a weak D call TRBD2 (5 bases). Germline V CDR1 and CDR2: SGHVS, FNYEAQ. The ends were cut back, 1 base at V and 3 bases at J, with 15 bases in the middle. The CDR3 runs to 16 residues. The CDR3 loop is CASSLVETSGKETQYF. The CDR3 DNA reads as TGTGCCAGCAGCTTAGTCGAAACTAGTGGTAAAGAGACCCAGTACTTC.

V is TRBV4-2 and J is TRBJ2-3; the match to TRBD2 covers 12 bases. The CDR3 has 17 residues. Looked up from germline, CDR1 is LGHNA and CDR2 is YNFKEQ. V lost 3 bases, J lost 5 bases, and 9 bases stayed unmatched. CDR3 protein: CASSHHLAGGPEDTQYF. The DNA for the CDR3 is TGTGCCAGCAGCCATCACCTAGCGGGGGGGCCTGAAGATACGCAGTATTTT.

V and J are TRBV11-2 and TRBJ2-2, with D possibly TRBD1 on 6 matching bases. The CDR3 contains 16 residues. Germline V gene data show CDR1 as SGHAT and CDR2 as FQNNGV. V was shortened by 0 bases and J by 5 bases, with 13 bases between the two germline ends. CDR3: CASSLDPRGRTGELFF. CDR3 sequence (DNA): TGTGCCAGCAGCTTAGACCCCAGGGGAAGGACCGGGGAGCTGTTTTTT.

V usage is TRBV6-1 and J usage is TRBJ2-1, with a tentative D call TRBD2 (6 bases). Germline assignment: CDR1 MNHNS and CDR2 SASEGT. The V gene lost 6 bases and the J gene lost 9 bases, with 21 bases spanning the gap. The CDR3 spans 15 residues. The CDR3 loop reads CASSARGLPGIEQFF. The CDR3, as DNA: TGTGCCAGCAGCGCTAGGGGACTCCCTGGAATTGAGCAGTTCTTC.

The chain is built from TRBV11-2 and TRBJ1-5; the D is unclear. V was pared by 0 bases and J by 6 bases, with 6 bases between. The V gene's germline CDR1 is SGHAT and CDR2 FQNNGV. This CDR3 has 13 residues. The CDR3 bases are TGTGCCAGCAGCTTAGATCGAGGTCAGCCCCAGCATTTT. It codes for CASSLDRGQPQHF.